Listed below are T cell receptor beta chains from one sample, sequenced in a study of cytomegalovirus exposure and HLA in healthy donors. Generated by immunoSEQ multiplex PCR, the TCRdb table keeps only in-frame clones and is missing some. The sample has roughly 54,000 clones, roughly 70% seen once. Sample: PBMCs. The receptors were sampled from a woman aged 55 to 70 in good health and CMV-seropositive. Each CDR3 is given with its conserved first and last residue. D genes are given only for firm matches. Not every row has a clone size; where given, it reads once, few, many or a size class.

TRBD2,TRBV19,TRBJ2-7,NA,TGTGCCAGTAGTATCGGGACTACCTACGAGCAGTACTTC,CASSIGTTYEQYF
TRBD1,TRBV5-6,TRBJ1-6,NA,TGTGCCAGCAGCTCCCCCCTCGGGACAGGGTGGAATTCACCCCTCCACTTT,CASSSPLGTGWNSPLHF
NA,TRBV5-1,TRBJ1-4,NA,TGCGCCAGCAGCTTGGGGCTTGCTGCCGGGGATGAAAAACTGTTTTTT,CASSLGLAAGDEKLFF
NA,TRBV7-9,TRBJ1-3,NA,TGTGCCAGCAGCTTAGCCGGAGGAGGAAACACCATATATTTT,CASSLAGGGNTIYF
NA,TRBV7-2,TRBJ2-2,NA,TGTGCCAGCAGATCCCTTACCGGGGAGCTGTTTTTT,CASRSLTGELFF
NA,TRBV18,TRBJ1-5,NA,TGTGCCAGCTCGGACGGAGGGTATAGCAATCAGCCCCAGCATTTT,CASSDGGYSNQPQHF
TRBD1,TRBV4-3,TRBJ1-2,once,TGCGCCAGCAGCCAAGCGGGACAGTACTTTAACTATGGCTACACCTTC,CASSQAGQYFNYGYTF
TRBD1,TRBV9,TRBJ1-1,NA,TGTGCCAGCAGCGTAGATTGGGACAGGGGTAATGCTTTCTTT,CASSVDWDRGNAFF
NA,TRBV7-6,TRBJ2-3,NA,TGTGCCAGCAGCTTCTACAGCACAGATACGCAGTATTTT,CASSFYSTDTQYF
TRBD2,TRBV12-5,TRBJ2-1,NA,TGTGCTAGTGGCAGGGCGGGGGGTAATGAGCAGTTCTTC,CASGRAGGNEQFF
NA,TRBV2,TRBJ2-3,medium-sized,TGTGCCAGCACTACGGACAGAACAGATACGCAGTATTTT,CASTTDRTDTQYF
NA,TRBV2,TRBJ2-5,NA,TGTGCCAGCAGTGAATGGGGCAGGGGTCTGGAGACCCAGTACTTC,CASSEWGRGLETQYF
NA,TRBV19,TRBJ1-4,NA,TGTGCCAGTAGTTATGCAACTAATGAAAAACTGTTTTTT,CASSYATNEKLFF
NA,TRBV7-2,TRBJ1-6,NA,TGTGCCAGCAGCTTAGAAGGGGTGACCATGAATTCACCCCTCCACTTT,CASSLEGVTMNSPLHF
NA,TRBV30,TRBJ1-1,NA,TGTGCCTGGAGTAGCGATGGAGGAGCTTTCTTT,CAWSSDGGAFF
NA,TRBV5-1,TRBJ2-3,once,TGCGCCAGCAGCCCAATGGGCGGGGGCCTCACAGATACGCAGTATTTT,CASSPMGGGLTDTQYF
TRBD1,TRBV29-1,TRBJ2-3,NA,TGCAGCGCCGGGACAGGGACCTACACAGATACGCAGTATTTT,CSAGTGTYTDTQYF
TRBD2,TRBV27,TRBJ2-5,NA,TGTGCCAGCAGTTTCTCTAGCGGGGGGGCTCCATGGGAGACCCAGTACTTC,CASSFSSGGAPWETQYF
NA,TRBV6-5,TRBJ1-1,once,TGTGCCAGCAGCCTCGACAGGAAGAACACTGAAGCTTTCTTT,CASSLDRKNTEAFF
NA,TRBV27,TRBJ1-1,NA,TGTGCCAGCAAAATTAACGGGGGGTCCAGCACTGAAGCTTTCTTT,CASKINGGSSTEAFF
NA,TRBV4-3,TRBJ2-7,once,TGCGCCAGCAGCCAAGCCCCGACAGGTCCCTCCTACGAGCAGTACTTC,CASSQAPTGPSYEQYF
NA,TRBV6-4,TRBJ2-3,NA,TGTGCCAGCAGTGAAAAGCCCACAGATACGCAGTATTTT,CASSEKPTDTQYF
NA,TRBV19,TRBJ1-5,NA,TGTGCCAGTAGTCCGGGATCACACCTCAATCAGCCCCAGCATTTT,CASSPGSHLNQPQHF
TRBD1,TRBV13,TRBJ2-7,NA,TGTGCCAGCAGCGAGGACAGGAGGACCTACGAGCAGTACTTC,CASSEDRRTYEQYF
NA,TRBV5-6,TRBJ2-7,few,TGTGCCAGCAGCTGGGGGGTGACGACTGAGAGCTCCTACGAGCAGTACTTC,CASSWGVTTESSYEQYF